Listed below are T cell receptor beta chains from one sample, sequenced in a study of blood T cell repertoires in COVID-19. The protocol was immunoSEQ multiplex PCR, while the TCRdb copy is restricted to in-frame clones and leaves out a portion. The sample contains 300,000 or so clones, approximately 90% of which appear only once. The sample was peripheral blood. The receptors come from a woman aged 25 to 39 with COVID-19, enrolled during active disease. The CDR3 runs from the conserved cysteine through the conserved F or W. The order of the fields is J gene, clone size, V gene, D gene, CDR3 protein, CDR3 DNA. A D gene is named only where the DNA matches it firmly. Clone size is shown for a subset of rows, as once, few, many or a class of expanded clone.

J gene: TRBJ2-3
clone size: .
V gene: TRBV11-2
D gene: .
CDR3 protein: CASSGGSTDTQYF
CDR3 DNA: TGTGCCAGCAGCGGGGGGAGCACAGATACGCAGTATTTT

J gene: TRBJ2-1
clone size: .
V gene: TRBV6-1
D gene: .
CDR3 protein: CASNLGGPGGNEQFF
CDR3 DNA: TGTGCCAGCAACCTCGGAGGGCCTGGTGGAAATGAGCAGTTCTTC

J gene: TRBJ2-2
clone size: .
V gene: TRBV5-1
D gene: TRBD2
CDR3 protein: CASSRTSSGGTGELFF
CDR3 DNA: TGCGCCAGCAGCCGGACCAGTAGCGGGGGTACCGGGGAGCTGTTTTTT

J gene: TRBJ2-1
clone size: once
V gene: TRBV5-1
D gene: TRBD1
CDR3 protein: CASSRRDQTGDRLGWYNEQFF
CDR3 DNA: TGCGCCAGCAGCCGAAGGGACCAAACAGGGGATCGGTTAGGATGGTACAATGAGCAGTTCTTC

J gene: TRBJ2-1
clone size: .
V gene: TRBV9
D gene: TRBD2
CDR3 protein: CASSPRLIAGIWQFF
CDR3 DNA: TGTGCCAGCAGCCCGAGGCTAATAGCGGGAATTTGGCAGTTCTTC

J gene: TRBJ2-7
clone size: .
V gene: TRBV5-6
D gene: .
CDR3 protein: CASSSGTGYSYEQYF
CDR3 DNA: TGTGCCAGCAGCAGCGGGACAGGCTATTCCTACGAGCAGTACTTC

J gene: TRBJ1-2
clone size: .
V gene: TRBV29-1
D gene: TRBD1
CDR3 protein: CSVEEDRAGYGYTF
CDR3 DNA: TGCAGCGTTGAAGAAGACAGGGCGGGGTATGGCTACACCTTC

J gene: TRBJ2-2
clone size: .
V gene: TRBV19
D gene: TRBD2
CDR3 protein: CASTATTGGWTGELFF
CDR3 DNA: TGTGCCAGTACCGCTACGACGGGGGGGTGGACCGGGGAGCTGTTTTTT

J gene: TRBJ1-5
clone size: .
V gene: TRBV27
D gene: TRBD1
CDR3 protein: CASSLGTVPQPQHF
CDR3 DNA: TGTGCCAGCAGTTTAGGGACAGTACCTCAGCCCCAGCATTTT

J gene: TRBJ2-1
clone size: .
V gene: TRBV6-5
D gene: TRBD2
CDR3 protein: CASSSSGSHNEQFF
CDR3 DNA: TGTGCCAGCAGTAGTAGCGGGAGCCACAATGAGCAGTTCTTC

J gene: TRBJ1-1
clone size: .
V gene: TRBV11-2
D gene: .
CDR3 protein: CASSLNRNTEAFF
CDR3 DNA: TGTGCCAGCAGCTTAAACAGGAACACTGAAGCTTTCTTT

J gene: TRBJ1-5
clone size: .
V gene: TRBV9
D gene: .
CDR3 protein: CASSPRQESQPQHF
CDR3 DNA: TGTGCCAGCAGCCCACGACAGGAAAGTCAGCCCCAGCATTTT

J gene: TRBJ1-3
clone size: few
V gene: TRBV5-5
D gene: .
CDR3 protein: CASSADPGSGNTIYF
CDR3 DNA: TGTGCCAGCAGCGCTGACCCGGGCTCTGGAAACACCATATATTTT

J gene: TRBJ1-4
clone size: .
V gene: TRBV15
D gene: TRBD1
CDR3 protein: CATAFGTGGEKLFF
CDR3 DNA: TGTGCCACCGCCTTTGGGACAGGGGGTGAAAAACTGTTTTTT

J gene: TRBJ2-1
clone size: .
V gene: TRBV9
D gene: .
CDR3 protein: CASSVEGFTGSYNEQFF
CDR3 DNA: TGTGCCAGCAGCGTAGAGGGGTTTACAGGCTCCTACAATGAGCAGTTCTTC

J gene: TRBJ2-7
clone size: .
V gene: TRBV12-3/TRBV12-4
D gene: .
CDR3 protein: CASSSGGSYEQYF
CDR3 DNA: TGTGCCAGCAGTTCCGGGGGCTCCTACGAGCAGTACTTC

J gene: TRBJ2-7
clone size: .
V gene: TRBV28
D gene: TRBD2
CDR3 protein: CAALPGLAGWEQYF
CDR3 DNA: TGTGCCGCCCTACCGGGACTAGCGGGATGGGAGCAGTACTTC

J gene: TRBJ2-5
clone size: few
V gene: TRBV19
D gene: .
CDR3 protein: CASSSGLLYQETQYF
CDR3 DNA: TGTGCCAGTAGCTCGGGACTTCTGTACCAAGAGACCCAGTACTTC

J gene: TRBJ1-1
clone size: .
V gene: TRBV24-1
D gene: .
CDR3 protein: CATSARGNTEAFF
CDR3 DNA: TGTGCCACCAGTGCTCGGGGAAACACTGAAGCTTTCTTT

J gene: TRBJ2-3
clone size: .
V gene: TRBV24-1
D gene: .
CDR3 protein: CATSDVTSFTDTQYF
CDR3 DNA: TGTGCCACCAGTGATGTCACTAGCTTTACCGATACGCAGTATTTT

J gene: TRBJ1-1
clone size: .
V gene: TRBV6-5
D gene: TRBD1
CDR3 protein: CASHPGGTNTEAFF
CDR3 DNA: TGTGCCAGCCATCCAGGGGGCACGAACACTGAAGCTTTCTTT

J gene: TRBJ2-5
clone size: .
V gene: TRBV7-9
D gene: TRBD2
CDR3 protein: CASSGGAGGQQTQYF
CDR3 DNA: TGTGCCAGCAGCGGGGGAGCGGGAGGGCAACAGACCCAGTACTTC

J gene: TRBJ1-2
clone size: few
V gene: TRBV28
D gene: .
CDR3 protein: CASSPSTGQGYTF
CDR3 DNA: TGTGCCAGCAGTCCCTCGACAGGACAGGGCTACACCTTC

J gene: TRBJ2-1
clone size: once
V gene: TRBV3-1/TRBV3-2
D gene: .
CDR3 protein: CASSQDSRSGNEQFF
CDR3 DNA: TGTGCCAGCAGCCAAGATTCTCGGTCGGGTAATGAGCAGTTCTTC

J gene: TRBJ2-1
clone size: .
V gene: TRBV27
D gene: TRBD2
CDR3 protein: CASSLQGLVYNEQFF
CDR3 DNA: TGTGCCAGCAGTTTACAGGGACTAGTTTACAATGAGCAGTTCTTC

J gene: TRBJ1-1
clone size: .
V gene: TRBV12-3/TRBV12-4
D gene: .
CDR3 protein: CASSQSSEAFF
CDR3 DNA: TGTGCCAGCAGTCAGTCCTCTGAAGCTTTCTTT

J gene: TRBJ1-1
clone size: .
V gene: TRBV5-4
D gene: .
CDR3 protein: CASKDSMNTEAFF
CDR3 DNA: TGTGCCAGTAAGGACAGCATGAACACTGAAGCTTTCTTT

J gene: TRBJ1-4
clone size: .
V gene: TRBV5-1
D gene: TRBD1
CDR3 protein: CASSSGTGPEKLFF
CDR3 DNA: TGCGCCAGCTCATCCGGGACAGGGCCTGAAAAACTGTTTTTT

J gene: TRBJ1-3
clone size: .
V gene: TRBV29-1
D gene: TRBD1
CDR3 protein: CSVVVRGLGNTIYF
CDR3 DNA: TGCAGCGTTGTGGTCAGGGGGTTAGGAAACACCATATATTTT

J gene: TRBJ2-2
clone size: .
V gene: TRBV19
D gene: .
CDR3 protein: CASSIAQDHTGELFF
CDR3 DNA: TGTGCCAGTAGTATTGCCCAGGATCACACCGGGGAGCTGTTTTTT

J gene: TRBJ1-1
clone size: .
V gene: TRBV9
D gene: TRBD1
CDR3 protein: CASSGQGTKDTEAFF
CDR3 DNA: TGTGCCAGCAGCGGACAGGGGACCAAGGACACTGAAGCTTTCTTT

J gene: TRBJ1-4
clone size: .
V gene: TRBV2
D gene: .
CDR3 protein: CAGSPGQKNEKLFF
CDR3 DNA: TGTGCCGGGTCCCCCGGACAGAAAAATGAAAAACTGTTTTTT

J gene: TRBJ2-3
clone size: few
V gene: TRBV7-6
D gene: TRBD2
CDR3 protein: CASSAPDLAGGGTDTQYF
CDR3 DNA: TGTGCCAGCAGCGCCCCCGACCTTGCGGGGGGGGGCACAGATACGCAGTATTTT

J gene: TRBJ1-1
clone size: .
V gene: TRBV2
D gene: .
CDR3 protein: CASSELGALVDEAFF
CDR3 DNA: TGTGCCAGCAGTGAATTAGGGGCATTGGTGGATGAAGCTTTCTTT

J gene: TRBJ1-2
clone size: .
V gene: TRBV3-1/TRBV3-2
D gene: .
CDR3 protein: CASSQNSGGYTF
CDR3 DNA: TGTGCCAGCAGCCAGAACTCAGGAGGCTACACCTTC

J gene: TRBJ2-5
clone size: .
V gene: TRBV5-1
D gene: .
CDR3 protein: CASSLEGTEKETQYF
CDR3 DNA: TGCGCCAGCAGCTTGGAAGGGACTGAGAAAGAGACCCAGTACTTC

J gene: TRBJ1-1
clone size: .
V gene: TRBV27
D gene: .
CDR3 protein: CASSSRQGLNTEAFF
CDR3 DNA: TGTGCCAGCAGTTCACGCCAGGGTTTGAACACTGAAGCTTTCTTT

J gene: TRBJ1-2
clone size: .
V gene: TRBV18
D gene: .
CDR3 protein: CASSPAGDGYTF
CDR3 DNA: TGTGCCAGCTCACCGGCGGGGGATGGCTACACCTTC

J gene: TRBJ2-1
clone size: .
V gene: TRBV14
D gene: TRBD2
CDR3 protein: CASSQGTGGNEQFF
CDR3 DNA: TGTGCCAGCAGCCAAGGGACGGGAGGCAATGAGCAGTTCTTC

J gene: TRBJ2-7
clone size: .
V gene: TRBV7-3
D gene: TRBD2
CDR3 protein: CASSLTRASGAYEQYF
CDR3 DNA: TGTGCCAGCAGCTTAACGCGGGCTAGCGGGGCCTACGAGCAGTACTTC

J gene: TRBJ1-5
clone size: .
V gene: TRBV9
D gene: TRBD1
CDR3 protein: CASSAGQGGGQPQHF
CDR3 DNA: TGTGCCAGCAGCGCGGGACAGGGCGGGGGTCAGCCCCAGCATTTT

J gene: TRBJ2-2
clone size: .
V gene: TRBV5-5
D gene: .
CDR3 protein: CASTSLGSNTGELFF
CDR3 DNA: TGTGCCAGTACATCACTAGGCAGCAACACCGGGGAGCTGTTTTTT

J gene: TRBJ1-5
clone size: .
V gene: TRBV28
D gene: .
CDR3 protein: CASSKLFPGGTFEPQHF
CDR3 DNA: TGTGCCAGCAGCAAGTTATTCCCCGGGGGGACCTTTGAACCCCAGCATTTT

J gene: TRBJ1-6
clone size: .
V gene: TRBV28
D gene: .
CDR3 protein: CASNFNRVRYNSPLHF
CDR3 DNA: TGTGCCAGCAACTTTAACAGGGTTCGCTATAATTCACCCCTCCACTTT

J gene: TRBJ1-5
clone size: .
V gene: TRBV4-2
D gene: .
CDR3 protein: CASSPASQPQHF
CDR3 DNA: TGTGCCAGCAGCCCTGCCAGTCAGCCCCAGCATTTT

J gene: TRBJ2-1
clone size: .
V gene: TRBV11-2
D gene: TRBD2
CDR3 protein: CASSFGTSGRGVNEQFF
CDR3 DNA: TGTGCCAGCAGCTTTGGGACTAGCGGGAGGGGAGTCAATGAGCAGTTCTTC

J gene: TRBJ2-7
clone size: .
V gene: TRBV5-4
D gene: TRBD1
CDR3 protein: CASRPPGTGADEQYF
CDR3 DNA: TGTGCCAGCAGACCACCCGGGACAGGGGCCGACGAGCAGTACTTC

J gene: TRBJ2-1
clone size: .
V gene: TRBV5-1
D gene: TRBD2
CDR3 protein: CASSWGTLAAFNEQFF
CDR3 DNA: TGCGCCAGCAGCTGGGGCACTCTAGCGGCTTTCAATGAGCAGTTCTTC

J gene: TRBJ1-5
clone size: .
V gene: TRBV5-1
D gene: .
CDR3 protein: CASSLGGGGDQPQHF
CDR3 DNA: TGCGCCAGCAGCTTGGGTGGGGGAGGCGATCAGCCCCAGCATTTT

J gene: TRBJ1-5
clone size: .
V gene: TRBV5-1
D gene: .
CDR3 protein: CASSFDNNQPQHF
CDR3 DNA: TGCGCCAGCAGCTTCGACAACAATCAGCCCCAGCATTTT